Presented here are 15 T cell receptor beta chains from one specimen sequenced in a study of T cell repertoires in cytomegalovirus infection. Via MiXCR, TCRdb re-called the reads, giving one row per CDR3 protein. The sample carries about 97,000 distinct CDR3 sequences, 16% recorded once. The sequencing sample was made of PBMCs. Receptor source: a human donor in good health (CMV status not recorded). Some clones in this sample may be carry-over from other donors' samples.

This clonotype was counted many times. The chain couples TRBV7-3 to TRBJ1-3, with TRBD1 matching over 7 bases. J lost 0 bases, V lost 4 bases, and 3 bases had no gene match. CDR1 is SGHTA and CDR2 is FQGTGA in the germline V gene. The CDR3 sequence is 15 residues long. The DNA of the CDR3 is TGTGCCAGCAGCTCAGACAGGGTCTCTGGAAACACCATATATTTT. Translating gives CASSSDRVSGNTIYF.

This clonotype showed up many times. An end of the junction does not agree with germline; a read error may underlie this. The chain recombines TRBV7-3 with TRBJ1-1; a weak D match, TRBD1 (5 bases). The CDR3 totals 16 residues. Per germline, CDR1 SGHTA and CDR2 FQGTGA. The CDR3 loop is CASSITASQGDTEAFF. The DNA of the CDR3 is TGTGCCAGCAGCATAACGGCCTCCCAGGGTGACACTGAAGCTTTCTTT.

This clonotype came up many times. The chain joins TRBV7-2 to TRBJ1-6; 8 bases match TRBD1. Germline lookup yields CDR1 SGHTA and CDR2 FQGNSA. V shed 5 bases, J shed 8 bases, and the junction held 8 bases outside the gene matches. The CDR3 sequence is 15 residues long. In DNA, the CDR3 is TGTGCCAGCAGCCCGATGGGACAGGAATATTCACCCCTCCACTTT. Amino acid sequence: CASSPMGQEYSPLHF. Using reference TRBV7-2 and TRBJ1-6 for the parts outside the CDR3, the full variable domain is GAGVSQSPSNKVTEKGKDVELRCDPISGHTALYWYRQSLGQGLEFLIYFQGNSAPDKSGLPSDRFSAERTGGSVSTLTIQRTQQEDSAVYLCASSPMGQEYSPLHFGNGTRLTVT.

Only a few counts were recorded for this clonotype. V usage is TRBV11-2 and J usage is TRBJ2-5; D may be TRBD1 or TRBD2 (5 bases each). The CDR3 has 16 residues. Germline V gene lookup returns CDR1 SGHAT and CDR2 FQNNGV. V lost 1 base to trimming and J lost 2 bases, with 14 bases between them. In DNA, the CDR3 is TGTGCCAGCAGCTTAGGAGGTGGCGAGGGGCAAGAGACCCAGTACTTC. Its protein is CASSLGGGEGQETQYF.

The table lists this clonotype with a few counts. The CDR3 nucleotides read TGCGCCAGCAGCCAAGGTCTGACTAGCCCCGGCCCTGGGCAGTTCTTC. Protein product: CASSQGLTSPGPGQFF. J is TRBJ2-1 and V is TRBV4-1; 7 nucleotides line up with TRBD2. Germline trimming cut 1 base from V and 12 bases from J; bases unmatched to any gene: 15. Germline CDR1 reads MGHRA; CDR2 reads YSYEKL. The CDR3 is 16 residues long.

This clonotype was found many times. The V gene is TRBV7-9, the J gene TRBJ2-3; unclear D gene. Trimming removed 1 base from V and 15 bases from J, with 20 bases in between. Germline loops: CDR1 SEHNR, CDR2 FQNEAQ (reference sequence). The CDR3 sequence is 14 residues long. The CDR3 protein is CASSLGTERVVGYF. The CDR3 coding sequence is TGTGCCAGCAGCTTAGGGACGGAACGGGTAGTTGGTTATTTT.

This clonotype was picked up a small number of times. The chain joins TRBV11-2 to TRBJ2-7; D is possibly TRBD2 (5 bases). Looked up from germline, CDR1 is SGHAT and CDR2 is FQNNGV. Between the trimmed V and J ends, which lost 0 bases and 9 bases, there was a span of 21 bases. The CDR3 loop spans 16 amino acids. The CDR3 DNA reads TGTGCCAGCAGCTTAGATATCCCCTTCACCTCCAGCGGGCAGTACTTC. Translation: CASSLDIPFTSSGQYF.

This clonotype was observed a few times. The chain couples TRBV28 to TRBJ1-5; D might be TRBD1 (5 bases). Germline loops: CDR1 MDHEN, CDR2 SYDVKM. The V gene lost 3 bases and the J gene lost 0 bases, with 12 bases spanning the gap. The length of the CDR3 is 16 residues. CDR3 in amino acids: CASSLFVGVSNQPQHF. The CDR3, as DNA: TGTGCCAGCAGTTTGTTCGTGGGGGTTAGCAATCAGCCCCAGCATTTT.

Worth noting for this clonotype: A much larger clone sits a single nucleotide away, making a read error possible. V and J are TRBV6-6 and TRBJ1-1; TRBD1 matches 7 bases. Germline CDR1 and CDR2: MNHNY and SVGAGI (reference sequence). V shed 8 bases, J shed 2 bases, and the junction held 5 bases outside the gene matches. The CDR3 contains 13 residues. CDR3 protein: CASPGQINTEAFF. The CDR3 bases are TGTGCCAGCCCGGGACAGATAAACACTGAAGCTTTCTTT.

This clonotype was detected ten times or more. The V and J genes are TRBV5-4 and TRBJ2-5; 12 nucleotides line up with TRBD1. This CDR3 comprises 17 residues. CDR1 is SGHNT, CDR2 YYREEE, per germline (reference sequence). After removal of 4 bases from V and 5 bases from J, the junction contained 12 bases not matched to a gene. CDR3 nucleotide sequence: TGTGCCAGCAGCCCCCATGTGGGACAGGGGGCAATGGAGACCCAGTACTTC. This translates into CASSPHVGQGAMETQYF.

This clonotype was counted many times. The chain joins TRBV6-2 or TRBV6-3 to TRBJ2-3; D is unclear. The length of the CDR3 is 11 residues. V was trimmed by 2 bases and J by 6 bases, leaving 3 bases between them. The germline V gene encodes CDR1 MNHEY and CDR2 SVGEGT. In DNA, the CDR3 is TGTGCCAGCAGTTACATGGATACGCAGTATTTT. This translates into CASSYMDTQYF.

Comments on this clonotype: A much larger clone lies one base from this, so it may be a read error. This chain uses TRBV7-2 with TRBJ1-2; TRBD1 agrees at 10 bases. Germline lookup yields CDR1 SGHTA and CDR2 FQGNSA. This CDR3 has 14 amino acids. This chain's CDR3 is CARSLEGQGRGYTF. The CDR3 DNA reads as TGTGCCCGCAGCTTAGAGGGACAGGGGAGAGGCTACACCTTC.

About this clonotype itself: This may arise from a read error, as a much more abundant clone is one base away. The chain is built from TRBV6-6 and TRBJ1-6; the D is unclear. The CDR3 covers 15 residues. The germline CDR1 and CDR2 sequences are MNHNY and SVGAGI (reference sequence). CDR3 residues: CARSYGGLGGSPLHF. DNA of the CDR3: TGTGCCCGCAGTTACGGTGGCCTAGGCGGTTCACCCCTCCACTTT.

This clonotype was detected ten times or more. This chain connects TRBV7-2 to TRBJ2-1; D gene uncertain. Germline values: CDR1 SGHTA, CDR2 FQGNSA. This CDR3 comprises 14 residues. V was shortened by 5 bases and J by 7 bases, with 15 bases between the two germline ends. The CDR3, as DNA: TGTGCCAGCAGCCGATCGAACGCACGGAATGAGCAGTTCTTC. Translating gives CASSRSNARNEQFF. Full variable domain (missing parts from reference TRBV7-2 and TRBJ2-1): GAGVSQSPSNKVTEKGKDVELRCDPISGHTALYWYRQSLGQGLEFLIYFQGNSAPDKSGLPSDRFSAERTGGSVSTLTIQRTQQEDSAVYLCASSRSNARNEQFFGPGTRLTVL.

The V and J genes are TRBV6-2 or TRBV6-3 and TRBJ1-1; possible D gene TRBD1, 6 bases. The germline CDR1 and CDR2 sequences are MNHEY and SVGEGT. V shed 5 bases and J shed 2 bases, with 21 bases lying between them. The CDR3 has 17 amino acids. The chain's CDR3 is CASSPGGFAGANTEAFF. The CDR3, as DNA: TGTGCCAGCAGTCCCGGGGGCTTTGCGGGGGCAAACACTGAAGCTTTCTTT.